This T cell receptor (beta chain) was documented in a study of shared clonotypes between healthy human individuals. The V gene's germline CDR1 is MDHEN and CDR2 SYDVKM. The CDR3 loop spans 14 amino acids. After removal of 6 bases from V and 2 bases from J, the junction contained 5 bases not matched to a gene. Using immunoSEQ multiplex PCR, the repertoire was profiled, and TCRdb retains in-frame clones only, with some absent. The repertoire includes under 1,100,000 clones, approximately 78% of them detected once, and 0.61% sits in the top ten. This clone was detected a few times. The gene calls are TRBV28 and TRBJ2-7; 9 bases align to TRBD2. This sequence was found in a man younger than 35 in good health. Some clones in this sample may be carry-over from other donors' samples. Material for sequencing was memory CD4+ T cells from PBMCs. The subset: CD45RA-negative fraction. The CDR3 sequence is CASRASGKAYEQYF. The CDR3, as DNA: TGTGCCAGCAGGGCTAGCGGGAAAGCCTACGAGCAGTACTTC.